This T cell receptor (beta chain) originates from a study of T cell repertoires in cytomegalovirus infection. Study as a whole: CMV infection together with matching HLA type was indicated by public TCR beta signatures. The study's findings and limits: Of the TCR beta families, the public ones yielded a cumulative frequency that identified carriers of CMV plus the relevant HLA. HLA-C-restricted CMV-specific TCR beta clonotypes were dominant in the ex vivo response.

This CDR3 has 16 residues. Losses at the gene ends were 6 bases for V and 1 base for J; bases not matched to a gene: 6. To note about this clonotype: What it binds is not known.

TCRdb recomputed calls from the reads with MiXCR, one row per CDR3 protein. The sample has about 740,000 distinct CDR3 sequences, roughly 36% seen once. This clonotype originated in a human donor in good health (CMV status not recorded). Some clones in this sample may be carry-over from other donors' samples. The chain couples TRBV12-3 or TRBV12-4 to TRBJ2-6, with TRBD2 matching over 7 bases. Sequences were obtained from PBMCs. CDR3 amino acids: CASRGDGGSGANVLTF. CDR3 sequence (DNA): TGTGCCAGCAGGGGGGACGGGGGGTCTGGGGCCAACGTCCTGACTTTC.